Shown below are 16 T cell receptor beta chains from a single sample sequenced in a study of blood T cell repertoires in COVID-19. Sequencing was performed with immunoSEQ multiplex PCR; in TCRdb, only in-frame clones are kept and a portion is missing. The sample has more than 150,000 clones, roughly 80% seen once. The sequenced sample was peripheral blood. These TCRs come from a man aged 30 to 39 with active or convalescent COVID-19.

This chain connects TRBV5-6 to TRBJ1-5, with TRBD1 matching over 7 bases. The CDR3 covers 18 residues. The trim removed 0 bases at V and 4 bases at J, leaving 13 bases unmatched. Germline V gene data show CDR1 as SGHDT and CDR2 as YYEEEE. This CDR3 is CASSLAGVRGGWNQPQHF. Here the CDR3 DNA reads TGTGCCAGCAGCTTGGCCGGGGTGAGAGGGGGCTGGAATCAGCCCCAGCATTTT.

A remark on this clone: One junction end disagrees with the germline gene, perhaps due to a read error. The chain combines TRBV2 with TRBJ1-5; D is possibly TRBD1 (5 bases). The CDR3 is made up of 17 amino acids. The germline V gene has CDR1 SNHLY and CDR2 FYNNEI. This chain's CDR3 is CASREARGAGRVQPQHF. Here the CDR3 DNA reads TGTGCCAGCAGAGAAGCACGTGGGGCAGGGAGGGTTCAGCCCCAGCATTTT.

V and J are TRBV7-9 and TRBJ2-7; a possible D gene is TRBD2 (6 bases). Germline loops: CDR1 SEHNR, CDR2 FQNEAQ (reference sequence). The length of the CDR3 is 14 residues. V lost 5 bases and J 4 bases, leaving 15 bases between the germline ends. In DNA form, the CDR3 reads TGTGCCAGCAGCCCGGAGCGGGCCCGGTACGAGCAGTACTTC. Amino acid sequence: CASSPERARYEQYF.

This chain joins TRBV29-1 and TRBJ1-3; TRBD1 aligns across 7 bases. The length of the CDR3 is 13 residues. Germline CDR1 and CDR2: SQVTM and ANQGSEA. Trimming at V came to 6 bases and at J to 3 bases, leaving 5 bases not matched to a gene. The CDR3 reads CSVQQGNGNTIYF. The CDR3 DNA reads as TGCAGCGTACAACAGGGGAATGGAAACACCATATATTTT.

This clone was counted a few times. The chain combines TRBV19 with TRBJ1-5, with D tentatively TRBD1 (5 bases). The CDR3 is 14 amino acids. V lost 7 bases, J lost 3 bases, and 13 bases lay in between. Germline V gene lookup returns CDR1 LNHDA and CDR2 SQIVND (reference sequence). The DNA for the CDR3 is TGTGCCAGTACTCTAACAGGTCCCAATCAGCCCCAGCATTTT. Its protein is CASTLTGPNQPQHF.

The chain combines TRBV7-2 with TRBJ2-1; 12 positions agree with TRBD2. Germline V CDR1 and CDR2: SGHTA, FQGNSA. This CDR3 is built from 16 residues. J lost 4 bases, V lost 6 bases, and 7 bases had no gene match. CDR3: CASRSLAGGSYNEQFF. CDR3 DNA sequence: TGTGCCAGCAGGTCACTAGCGGGAGGATCTTACAATGAGCAGTTCTTC.

This clone has just one count. The chain recombines TRBV10-3 with TRBJ1-5; 10 nucleotides line up with TRBD1. This CDR3 is 13 amino acids long. Per the germline V gene, CDR1 is ENHRY and CDR2 is SYGVKD. The junction had 5 bases not matched to a gene; V was cut back by 7 bases and J by 8 bases. CDR3 in DNA: TGTGCCATCACCCGGGACAGGGGAGAGCCCCAGCATTTT. Its translation: CAITRDRGEPQHF.

The genes are TRBV4-3 and TRBJ2-5, with 9 bases matching TRBD1. The germline V gene has CDR1 LGHNA and CDR2 YSLEER. The CDR3 sequence is 14 residues long. Trimming took 1 base from V and 4 from J; bases not matched to a gene: 1. The CDR3, as DNA: TGCGCCAGCAGCCAAGGGACAGGGGCAGAGACCCAGTACTTC. Encoded protein: CASSQGTGAETQYF.

CDR3 bases: TGTGCCAGTAGTCAGCGGACAGGAGGTAACTATGGCTACACCTTC. Its translation is CASSQRTGGNYGYTF. The gene calls are TRBV19 and TRBJ1-2; TRBD1 agrees at 7 bases. The trim removed 5 bases at V and 1 base at J, leaving 7 bases unmatched. This CDR3 contains 15 residues. The germline gives CDR1 LNHDA, CDR2 SQIVND (reference sequence).

The chain uses TRBV30 and TRBJ2-7; weak D call: TRBD1 (5 bases). The CDR3 loop spans 14 amino acids. The germline CDR1 and CDR2 sequences are GTSNPN and SVGIG (reference sequence). The germline V and J ends were trimmed by 0 bases and 2 bases, with 11 bases remaining between them. In nucleotides, the CDR3 is TGTGCCTGGAGTGTCGCAGGGATAGCCTACGAGCAGTACTTC. Its protein is CAWSVAGIAYEQYF.

Notes on this clone: Other DNA sequences within the sample encode an identical CDR3. The J gene is TRBJ2-7, the V gene TRBV2; no clear D. This CDR3 has 11 residues. Germline-derived CDR1 and CDR2 are SNHLY and FYNNEI. Trimming took 4 bases from V and 1 from J, leaving 2 bases between them. CDR3 loop: CASSASYEQYF. For the CDR3, the DNA is TGTGCCAGCAGTGCGTCCTACGAGCAGTACTTC.

This clone occurred a few times. The chain is built from TRBV5-6 and TRBJ1-6; D perhaps matches TRBD1 (6 bases). Per the germline V gene, CDR1 is SGHDT and CDR2 is YYEEEE. The CDR3 totals 15 residues. The V and J ends lost 0 bases and 7 bases respectively, with 11 bases between them. The CDR3 loop is CASSLGSGVNSPLHF. The CDR3 nucleotides read TGTGCCAGCAGCTTGGGCTCAGGGGTCAATTCACCCCTCCACTTT.

J is TRBJ1-2 and V is TRBV11-2; 7 bases align to TRBD1. Germline V CDR1 and CDR2: SGHAT, FQNNGV. V shed 5 bases and J 8 bases; nucleotides not matched to a gene: 8. The CDR3 runs to 13 residues. Here the CDR3 DNA reads TGTGCCAGCAGCCCCGACAGGGCTTACGGCTACACCTTC. It encodes CASSPDRAYGYTF.

The chain employs TRBV7-2 and TRBJ1-6; 7 bases line up with TRBD1. This CDR3 is 15 amino acids long. With V trimmed by 5 bases and J by 6 bases, 7 bases remained unmatched. The germline gives CDR1 SGHTA, CDR2 FQGNSA. This CDR3 reads CASSLGGASNSPLHF. The CDR3 DNA reads TGTGCCAGCAGCCTAGGGGGCGCGAGTAATTCACCCCTCCACTTT.

The chain links TRBV3-1 (or the pseudogene TRBV3-2) to TRBJ2-1; D remains ambiguous. V gave up 10 bases and J gave up 7 bases, with 11 bases separating them. The germline V gene encodes CDR1 LGHDT and CDR2 YNNKEL (reference sequence). The CDR3 consists of 11 residues. The CDR3 DNA follows: TGTGCCACCGGAGAGAGTAATGAGCAGTTCTTC. This encodes CATGESNEQFF.

This sequence joins TRBV20-1 and TRBJ2-7; possibly TRBD1 for D (6 bases). CDR3 size: 15 residues. Germline V lookup: CDR1 DFQATT, CDR2 SNEGSKA (reference sequence). Trimming pared 3 bases from V and 0 bases from J, leaving 15 bases between. The CDR3 spells CSASLFGTLSYEQYV. In DNA, the CDR3 is TGCAGTGCTAGTTTGTTCGGGACACTCTCCTACGAGCAGTACGTC.